A selection of T cell receptor beta chains follows, all from one sample in a study of T-cell memory formation after mild COVID-19. TCRdb re-derived calls from the 5' RACE reads in MiXCR, one entry per CDR3 protein. The table lists roughly 410,000 distinct CDR3 sequences, 20% to 25% of them singletons, with 8.5% to 9% in the top ten. Sequences were obtained from PBMCs or a T cell subset sorted from them (not recorded which). The origin of the receptors is an adult woman who had mild COVID-19 (a few samples of this study predate the infection). Cell type and time point are not known. The CDR3 runs from the conserved cysteine through the conserved F or W. Clone size is given for some rows only: seen once, a few or many times, or a class if the clone is expanded.

v_gene	j_gene	abundance	CDR3aa
TRBV20-1	TRBJ1-6	NA	CSARGPQGVGSPLHF
TRBV5-1	TRBJ2-3	NA	CASSPTAQGGTDTQYF
TRBV24-1	TRBJ2-1	NA	CATSDTGTSGIHNEQFF
TRBV7-6	TRBJ2-3	NA	CASSSERGSTDTQYF
TRBV12-3/TRBV12-4	TRBJ1-2	NA	CASSWTPRAGGNGYTF
TRBV18	TRBJ2-7	NA	CASSPPPGNAYEQYF
TRBV5-1	TRBJ1-1	few	CASKQGNTEAFF
TRBV12-3/TRBV12-4	TRBJ1-2	NA	CASSSTVYGYTF
TRBV7-8	TRBJ2-7	NA	CASSPDGVYEQYF
TRBV14	TRBJ2-5	few	CASSLGWGGIAETQYF
TRBV7-6	TRBJ1-6	many	CASSPRQGSPLHF
TRBV12-3/TRBV12-4	TRBJ1-1	few	CASSFRRMNTEAFF
TRBV24-1	TRBJ2-1	NA	CATSDGGTGYNEQFF